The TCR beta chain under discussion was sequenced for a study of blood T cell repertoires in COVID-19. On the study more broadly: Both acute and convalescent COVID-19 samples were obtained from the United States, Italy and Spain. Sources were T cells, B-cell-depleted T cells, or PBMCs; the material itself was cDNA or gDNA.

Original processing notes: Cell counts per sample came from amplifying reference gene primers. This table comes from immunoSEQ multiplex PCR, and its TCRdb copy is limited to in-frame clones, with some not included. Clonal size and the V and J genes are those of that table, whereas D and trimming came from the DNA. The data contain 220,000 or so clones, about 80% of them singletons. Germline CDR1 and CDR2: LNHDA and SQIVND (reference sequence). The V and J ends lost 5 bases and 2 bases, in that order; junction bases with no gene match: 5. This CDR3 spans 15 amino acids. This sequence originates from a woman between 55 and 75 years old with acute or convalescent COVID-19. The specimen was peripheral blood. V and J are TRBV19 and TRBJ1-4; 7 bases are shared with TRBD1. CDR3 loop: CASSLTGVTNEKLFF. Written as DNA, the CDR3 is TGTGCCAGTAGTCTTACAGGGGTCACTAATGAAAAACTGTTTTTT.